Below, one T cell receptor beta chain is given with its context. One junction end does not reproduce the germline sequence, and a read error may be involved. CDR1 LNHDA and CDR2 SQIVND come from the germline V gene (reference sequence). The length of the CDR3 is 15 residues. The data are from a study of T cells after yellow fever vaccination. TCRdb passed the 5' RACE reads through MiXCR, listing each CDR3 protein once. Of tens of thousands of distinct CDR3 sequences listed, roughly 7.4% are singletons. The sequencing used CD8+ T cells sorted from PBMCs, collected on the day of the first yellow fever vaccination. The source is a young man who received the YFV17D yellow fever vaccine. The chain is built from TRBV19 and TRBJ2-7; TRBD1 matches 9 bases. The CDR3 DNA reads as TGTGCCAGTAGTACCCTAGACAGGGGGACCTACGAGCAGCACTTC. This gives the protein CASSTLDRGTYEQHF.